These 32 T cell receptor beta chains came from one sample sequenced in a study of blood T cell repertoires in COVID-19. TCRdb's copy holds only in-frame clones and misses some; the assay was immunoSEQ multiplex PCR. The sample carries about 150,000 clones, 76% recorded once. The sequencing sample was made of peripheral blood. The source of these receptors is a woman over 75 with acute or convalescent COVID-19.

The rearrangement links TRBV10-3 to TRBJ1-2; TRBD1 aligns across 7 bases. Germline-derived CDR1 and CDR2 are ENHRY and SYGVKD. The CDR3 spans 14 residues. V dropped 2 bases and J dropped 8; count of bases not matched to a gene: 8. The CDR3 is CAISEPGQVEGYTF. CDR3 nucleotides: TGTGCCATCAGTGAGCCTGGACAGGTTGAAGGCTACACCTTC.

The V call is TRBV7-2, the J call TRBJ2-1; D is possibly TRBD2 (6 bases). This CDR3 spans 15 amino acids. Germline CDR1 is SGHTA and CDR2 is FQGNSA. V lost 5 bases, J lost 3 bases, and 14 bases lay in between. The CDR3 sequence is CASSTGTHFYNEQFF. CDR3 DNA: TGTGCCAGCAGCACCGGGACTCACTTCTACAATGAGCAGTTCTTC.

This clone was seen a handful of times. The chain couples TRBV11-2 to TRBJ2-5, with TRBD2 matching 12 bases. The germline CDR1 and CDR2 sequences are SGHAT and FQNNGV. CDR3 size: 14 residues. Trimming took 5 bases from V and 5 from J; bases not matched to a gene: 3. CDR3 sequence reads: CASSHLAGGETQYF. The CDR3 coding sequence is TGTGCCAGCAGCCATCTAGCGGGGGGGGAGACCCAGTACTTC.

The rearrangement links TRBV7-3 to TRBJ2-2; D unresolved. Germline lookup yields CDR1 SGHTA and CDR2 FQGTGA. CDR3 size: 12 residues. The ends were cut back, 3 bases at V and 8 bases at J, with 7 bases in the middle. The CDR3 DNA reads TGTGCCAGCAGCTTTAGAGAGGGGGAGCTGTTTTTT. This sequence encodes CASSFREGELFF.

The chain couples TRBV5-6 to TRBJ1-5; D is uncertain. CDR1 is SGHDT and CDR2 is YYEEEE in the germline V gene. The ends were cut back, 4 bases at V and 2 bases at J, with 7 bases in the middle. The CDR3 has 13 residues. CDR3 DNA sequence: TGTGCCAGCAGCCAAGGAGGCAATCAGCCCCAGCATTTT. Its protein is CASSQGGNQPQHF.

This CDR3 is CASISTYNTEAFF. The DNA for the CDR3 is TGTGCCAGCATATCCACATACAACACTGAAGCTTTCTTT. The chain uses TRBV27 and TRBJ1-1; D gene uncertain. Between the trimmed V and J ends, which lost 7 bases and 2 bases, there was a span of 11 bases. Germline CDR1 reads MNHEY; CDR2 reads SMNVEV (reference sequence). This CDR3 region has 13 residues.

This clone is a singleton in its sample. The chain couples TRBV2 to TRBJ1-1; TRBD1 agrees at 8 bases. V lost 8 bases to trimming and J lost 4 bases; unmatched junction nucleotides: 9. CDR1 and CDR2 (germline): SNHLY, FYNNEI. This CDR3 has 14 amino acids. The CDR3 here is CASWTGMSGTEAFF. The CDR3 DNA reads TGTGCCAGCTGGACAGGGATGTCGGGCACTGAAGCTTTCTTT.

The V gene is TRBV19, the J gene TRBJ1-3, with a possible D match to TRBD1 (6 bases). The V end lost 8 bases, the J end lost 1 base, and 12 bases lay between the germline ends. The CDR3 extends over 14 amino acids. Per germline, CDR1 LNHDA and CDR2 SQIVND (reference sequence). CDR3 bases: TGTGCCAGTTGGAAAACAGGGTCTGGAAACACCATATATTTT. Its translation is CASWKTGSGNTIYF.

The chain couples TRBV11-3 to TRBJ1-1; the D gene is possibly TRBD1 (5 bases). This CDR3 spans 13 amino acids. From germline, CDR1 is SGHNT and CDR2 YENEEA. V was shortened by 0 bases and J by 5 bases, with 7 bases between the two germline ends. CDR3 in DNA: TGTGCCAGCAGCTTAGAAGGGGAAACTGAAGCTTTCTTT. Its translation is CASSLEGETEAFF.

V is TRBV7-9 and J is TRBJ2-3; the D gene is possibly TRBD2 (6 bases). In germline, CDR1 is SEHNR, CDR2 FQNEAQ (reference sequence). The CDR3 runs to 13 residues. The V gene lost 1 base and the J gene lost 4 bases, with 6 bases spanning the gap. The CDR3 protein is CASSLGGADTQYF. In nucleotides, the CDR3 is TGTGCCAGCAGCTTAGGCGGGGCAGATACGCAGTATTTT.

The V and J genes are TRBV6-6 and TRBJ1-4, with TRBD1 matching over 11 bases. This CDR3 is 14 amino acids long. Germline V gene data show CDR1 as MNHNY and CDR2 as SVGAGI (reference sequence). V dropped 7 bases and J dropped 7; count of bases not matched to a gene: 5. This CDR3 reads CASKGQGALEKLFF. Here the CDR3 DNA reads TGTGCCAGCAAAGGACAGGGGGCTCTTGAAAAACTGTTTTTT.

This chain uses TRBV19 with TRBJ1-5; no clear D. The V gene's germline CDR1 is LNHDA and CDR2 SQIVND (reference sequence). The length of the CDR3 is 15 residues. V lost 2 bases, J lost 6 bases, and 14 bases lay in between. CDR3 bases: TGTGCCAGTAGTATATCACAGCAAGGGAGTCAGCCCCAGCATTTT. Translating it yields CASSISQQGSQPQHF.

The chain recombines TRBV19 with TRBJ1-1; the D gene is possibly TRBD1 (5 bases). V was cut by 4 bases and J by 5 bases, with 8 bases left in between. Looked up from germline, CDR1 is LNHDA and CDR2 is SQIVND (reference sequence). The CDR3 loop spans 12 amino acids. CDR3 sequence reads: CASSREGTEAFF. The CDR3 DNA is TGTGCCAGTAGTAGGGAGGGGACTGAAGCTTTCTTT.

The chain joins TRBV6-5 to TRBJ2-2; weak D call: TRBD1 (5 bases). Between the trimmed V and J ends, which lost 3 bases and 4 bases, there was a span of 12 bases. CDR3 length: 15 residues. CDR1 is MNHEY and CDR2 is SVGAGI in the germline V gene. CDR3: CASSYRQKTTGELFF. The DNA of the CDR3 is TGTGCCAGCAGTTATCGACAGAAGACCACCGGGGAGCTGTTTTTT.

The chain links TRBV19 to TRBJ1-5; D possibly corresponds to TRBD1 (6 bases). From germline, CDR1 is LNHDA and CDR2 SQIVND (reference sequence). The CDR3 totals 16 residues. V lost 1 base and J lost 0, with 10 bases in between. CDR3: CASSIGTVISNQPQHF. The DNA of the CDR3 is TGTGCCAGTAGTATAGGGACAGTGATTAGCAATCAGCCCCAGCATTTT.

The CDR3 here is CASSQTTGISPEAFF. For the CDR3, the DNA is TGTGCCAGCAGCCAAACGACAGGGATTTCCCCTGAAGCTTTCTTT. The chain couples TRBV7-3 to TRBJ1-1, with 7 nucleotides matching TRBD1. Germline assignment: CDR1 SGHTA and CDR2 FQGTGA. V shed 5 bases and J 6 bases; nucleotides not matched to a gene: 12. The CDR3 is 15 amino acids.

The J gene is TRBJ2-5, the V gene TRBV14; 10 bases are a match to TRBD1. The J segment lost 3 bases and the V segment lost 5 bases, leaving 12 bases of the junction unmatched. The CDR3 spans 17 residues. From germline, CDR1 is SGHDN and CDR2 FVKESK. As DNA, the CDR3 is TGTGCCAGCAGCTTTTTAACCGGGACAGGGGTGGAAGAGACCCAGTACTTC. The encoded protein is CASSFLTGTGVEETQYF.

The rearrangement uses TRBV18 and TRBJ1-4, with 10 bases that match TRBD1. The CDR3 runs to 12 residues. Per germline, CDR1 KGHSH and CDR2 LQKENI. J was trimmed by 11 bases and V by 3 bases; bases with no gene match: 0. The CDR3 DNA follows: TGTGCCAGCTCACCGGACAGGGGGAAACTGTTTTTT. It encodes CASSPDRGKLFF.

This chain joins TRBV10-3 and TRBJ2-7, with D hard to call. From germline, CDR1 is ENHRY and CDR2 SYGVKD. V lost 6 bases and J lost 0, with 12 bases in between. The CDR3 runs 14 residues. CDR3 coding DNA: TGTGCCATCAGCATGGCCCCACCCTCCTACGAGCAGTACTTC. Its protein product is CAISMAPPSYEQYF.

CDR3 protein: CASSYQRGLLGYGYTF. The CDR3 DNA sequence: TGTGCCAGCAGCTACCAGCGGGGCCTCTTGGGGTATGGCTACACCTTC. V gene TRBV7-2 combines with J gene TRBJ1-2, with D possibly matching TRBD1 (5 bases). V lost 4 bases and J 5 bases, leaving 20 bases between the germline ends. The V gene's germline CDR1 is SGHTA and CDR2 FQGNSA. The CDR3 totals 16 residues.

This clone was recorded a few times. The chain recombines TRBV5-1 with TRBJ2-7, with 9 bases lining up with TRBD1. V was clipped by 3 bases and J by 5 bases; unmatched bases: 6. Germline values: CDR1 SGHRS, CDR2 YFSETQ. CDR3 length equals 14 residues. The CDR3 DNA is TGCGCCAGCAGCTGGCGGACAGGGGACGACGAGCAGTACTTC. It specifies CASSWRTGDDEQYF.

The chain carries TRBV6-6 and TRBJ1-1; D remains unclear. Germline CDR1 MNHNY, CDR2 SVGAGI (reference sequence). Deletions cut 4 bases from V and 5 bases from J, with 14 bases between. This CDR3 has 14 amino acids. The CDR3 coding sequence is TGTGCCAGCAGTTCCCCGGACCCGGGGACTGAAGCTTTCTTT. Translation: CASSSPDPGTEAFF.

The genes are TRBV18 and TRBJ1-5, with 7 bases fitting TRBD1. This CDR3 comprises 14 residues. Per germline, CDR1 KGHSH and CDR2 LQKENI. The V gene end was trimmed by 6 bases and the J gene end by 5 bases; junction bases not matched to a gene: 7. The CDR3 spells CASSQTGEDQPQHF. CDR3 nucleotides: TGTGCCAGCTCCCAAACAGGGGAGGATCAGCCCCAGCATTTT. Combining the CDR3 with reference TRBV18 and TRBJ1-5 gives the whole variable domain NAGVMQNPRHLVRRRGQEARLRCSPMKGHSHVYWYRQLPEEGLKFMVYLQKENIIDESGMPKERFSAEFPKEGPSILRIQQVVRGDSAAYFCASSQTGEDQPQHFGDGTRLSIL.

The J gene is TRBJ1-2, the V gene TRBV2; D may be TRBD1 (6 bases). V lost 3 bases, J lost 6 bases, and 11 bases lay in between. Germline V gives CDR1 SNHLY, CDR2 FYNNEI. This CDR3 contains 13 residues. The CDR3 spells CASSEGAGNGYTF. The CDR3 bases are TGTGCCAGCAGTGAGGGGGCAGGGAATGGCTACACCTTC.

The chain has TRBV9 and TRBJ2-3; maybe TRBD2 (5 bases). Deletions cut 0 bases from V and 8 bases from J, with 19 bases between. Germline V gene data show CDR1 as SGDLS and CDR2 as YYNGEE. This CDR3 is 16 amino acids long. The DNA of the CDR3 is TGTGCCAGCAGCGTAGGCGGCGGGCCGCCTCAAGGTACGCAGTATTTT. This codes for CASSVGGGPPQGTQYF.

The J gene is TRBJ2-2, the V gene TRBV5-1, with D perhaps matching TRBD2 (5 bases). Between the trimmed V and J ends, which lost 1 base and 5 bases, there was a span of 12 bases. Germline-derived CDR1 and CDR2 are SGHRS and YFSETQ. This CDR3 is built from 15 residues. The CDR3 loop reads CASSLSLAATGELFF. The CDR3 DNA sequence: TGCGCCAGCAGCTTGAGCCTAGCCGCGACCGGGGAGCTGTTTTTT.

The chain joins TRBV30 to TRBJ1-5, with D possibly being TRBD1 (6 bases). Germline V CDR1 and CDR2: GTSNPN, SVGIG (reference sequence). CDR3 length equals 12 residues. The V and J ends lost 5 bases and 5 bases respectively, with 10 bases between them. As DNA, the CDR3 is TGTGCCTGGGATGACAGGTATCAGCCCCAGCATTTT. Protein: CAWDDRYQPQHF.

The rearrangement uses TRBV6-2 or TRBV6-3 and TRBJ1-2, with D possibly TRBD1 on 6 matching bases. Between the trimmed V and J ends, which lost 5 bases and 12 bases, there was a span of 19 bases. CDR3 length equals 13 residues. Germline V gene data show CDR1 as MNHEY and CDR2 as SVGEGT. CDR3 in DNA: TGTGCCAGCAGTGCCGGACAGAATAATCGTCACACCTTC. Protein product: CASSAGQNNRHTF.

On this clone itself: A read error is the likely source, as a far larger clone sits one nucleotide away. This chain joins TRBV7-9 and TRBJ1-3; D not certain. Germline-derived CDR1 and CDR2 are SEHNR and FQNEAQ (reference sequence). The V and J ends lost 3 bases and 0 bases respectively, with 6 bases between them. This CDR3 is built from 14 residues. CDR3 in DNA: TGTGCCAGCAGCTTGACTAGCTCTGGAAACACCATATATTTT. Translated: CASSLTSSGNTIYF.

CDR3 residues: CAWSDAGRPLRGYTF. The CDR3 region has the DNA TGTGCCTGGAGTGACGCGGGACGCCCATTGCGTGGCTACACCTTC. The J gene is TRBJ1-2, the V gene TRBV30; D might be TRBD1 (5 bases). This CDR3 comprises 15 residues. CDR1 and CDR2 from the germline V gene are GTSNPN and SVGIG (reference sequence). Trimming took 1 base from V and 7 from J, leaving 19 bases between them.

The gene calls are TRBV7-2 and TRBJ1-3; no clear D gene. V shed 1 base and J shed 7 bases, with 14 bases lying between them. Germline CDR1 is SGHTA and CDR2 is FQGNSA. The CDR3 is 15 residues long. The CDR3 DNA follows: TGTGCCAGCAGCTTAGACCCGAATGTCGCGAACACCATATATTTT. This gives the protein CASSLDPNVANTIYF.

V usage is TRBV20-1 and J usage is TRBJ2-1, with 12 bases identical to TRBD2. The V gene end was trimmed by 3 bases and the J gene end by 10 bases; junction bases not matched to a gene: 7. Germline CDR1 and CDR2: DFQATT and SNEGSKA (reference sequence). The CDR3 is made up of 14 amino acids. The CDR3 protein is CSASVTSGRREQFF. In DNA form, the CDR3 reads TGCAGTGCTAGTGTCACTAGCGGGAGGCGAGAGCAGTTCTTC.